The clone carrying this T cell receptor beta chain appeared once. Its antigen remains unknown. Unique molecular identifiers featured in how the TCRbeta library was prepared. A single record per CDR3 protein comes from TCRdb applying MiXCR to the PCR reads. Of under 100,000 distinct CDR3 sequences in the sample, roughly 15% were seen once. The CDR3 spans 15 residues. V dropped 5 bases and J dropped 3 bases, with 14 bases sitting between them. Germline V lookup: CDR1 SGHDT, CDR2 YYEEEE. The data stem from a study of T-cell reconstitution after alpha-beta-depleted transplantation in children. Overall study findings and caveats: There were reportedly several hundred expanded graft clones from which alpha-beta T cells came about two months after transplant. When one year had passed after transplant, most T-cell counts and diversity came from newly produced T cells. Surviving recipient T cells and thymic progenitors underlay high day-60 TCRbeta diversity in some patients.

The chain couples TRBV5-6 to TRBJ2-2, with D perhaps given as TRBD1 or TRBD2 (5 bases each). The TCR was taken from a male patient between 2 and 10 years old who had a stem cell transplant for acute lymphoblastic leukemia, so the T cells may come from the graft donor. Here the sequenced sample was PBMCs, mostly from graft donor cells, taken 180 days after TCRalphabeta/CD19-depleted stem cell transplant. The CDR3 DNA is TGTGCCAGCAGTTCGGTTTGGGGGTACACCGGGGAGCTGTTTTTT. Its translation is CASSSVWGYTGELFF.